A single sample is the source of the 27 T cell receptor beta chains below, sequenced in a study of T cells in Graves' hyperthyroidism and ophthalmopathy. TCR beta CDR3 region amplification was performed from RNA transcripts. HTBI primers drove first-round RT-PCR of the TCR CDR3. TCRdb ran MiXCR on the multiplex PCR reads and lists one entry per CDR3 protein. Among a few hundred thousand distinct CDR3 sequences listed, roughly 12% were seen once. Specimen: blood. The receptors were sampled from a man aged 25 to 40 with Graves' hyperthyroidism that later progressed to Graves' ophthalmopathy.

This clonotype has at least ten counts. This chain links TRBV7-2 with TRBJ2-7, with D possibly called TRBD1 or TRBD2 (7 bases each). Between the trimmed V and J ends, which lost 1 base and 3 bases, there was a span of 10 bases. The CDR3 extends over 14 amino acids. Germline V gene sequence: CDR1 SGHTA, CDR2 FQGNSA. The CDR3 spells CASSLGRGGYEQYF. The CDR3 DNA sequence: TGTGCCAGCAGCTTAGGCAGGGGGGGCTACGAGCAGTACTTC.

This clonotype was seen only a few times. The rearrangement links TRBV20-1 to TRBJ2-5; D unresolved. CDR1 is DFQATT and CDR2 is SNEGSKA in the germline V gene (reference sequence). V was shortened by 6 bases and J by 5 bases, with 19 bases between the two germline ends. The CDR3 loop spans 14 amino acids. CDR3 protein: CSARETGRRETQYF. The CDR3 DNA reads TGCAGTGCCCGAGAGACGGGTCGTAGGGAGACCCAGTACTTC.

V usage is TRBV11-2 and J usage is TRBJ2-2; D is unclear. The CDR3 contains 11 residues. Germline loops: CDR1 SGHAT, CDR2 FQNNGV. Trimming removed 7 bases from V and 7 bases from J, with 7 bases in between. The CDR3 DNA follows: TGTGCCAGCACATCAGGCGGGGAGCTGTTTTTT. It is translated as CASTSGGELFF.

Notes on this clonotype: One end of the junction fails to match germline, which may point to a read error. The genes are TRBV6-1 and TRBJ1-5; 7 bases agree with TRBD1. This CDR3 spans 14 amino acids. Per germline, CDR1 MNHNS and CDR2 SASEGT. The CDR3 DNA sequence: TGTGCCAGCAGTGAAGGGGACAGCCCTTGGCCCCCGCATTTT. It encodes CASSEGDSPWPPHF.

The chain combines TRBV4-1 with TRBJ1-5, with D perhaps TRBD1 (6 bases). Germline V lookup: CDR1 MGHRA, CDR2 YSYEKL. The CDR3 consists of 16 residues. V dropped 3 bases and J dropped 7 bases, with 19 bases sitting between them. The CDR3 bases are TGCGCCAGCAGCCATCCCACGGGGGGGGCCCAACAGCCCCAGCATTTT. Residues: CASSHPTGGAQQPQHF.

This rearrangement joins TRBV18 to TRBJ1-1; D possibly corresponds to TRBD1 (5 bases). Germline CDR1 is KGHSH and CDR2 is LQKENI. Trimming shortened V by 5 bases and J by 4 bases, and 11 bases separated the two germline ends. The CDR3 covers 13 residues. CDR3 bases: TGTGCCAGCTCAGGGGCCTTAGGCACTGAAGCTTTCTTT. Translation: CASSGALGTEAFF.

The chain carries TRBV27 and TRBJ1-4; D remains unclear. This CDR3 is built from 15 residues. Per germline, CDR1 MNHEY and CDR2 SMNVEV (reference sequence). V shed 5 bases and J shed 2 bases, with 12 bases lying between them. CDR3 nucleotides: TGTGCCAGCAGTGAACTGCAGTATACTAATGAAAAACTGTTTTTT. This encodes CASSELQYTNEKLFF.

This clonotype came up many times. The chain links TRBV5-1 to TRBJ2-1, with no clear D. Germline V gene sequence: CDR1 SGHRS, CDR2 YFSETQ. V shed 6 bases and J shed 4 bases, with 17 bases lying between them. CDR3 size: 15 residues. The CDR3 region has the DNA TGCGCCAGCACTAACGTCGGTGACGGGTACAATGAGCAGTTCTTC. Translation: CASTNVGDGYNEQFF.

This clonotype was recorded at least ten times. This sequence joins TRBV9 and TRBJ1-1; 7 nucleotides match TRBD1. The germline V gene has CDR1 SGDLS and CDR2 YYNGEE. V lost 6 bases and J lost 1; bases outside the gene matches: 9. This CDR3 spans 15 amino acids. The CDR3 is CASTQGGHQNTEAFF. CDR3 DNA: TGTGCCAGCACCCAGGGGGGTCACCAGAACACTGAAGCTTTCTTT.

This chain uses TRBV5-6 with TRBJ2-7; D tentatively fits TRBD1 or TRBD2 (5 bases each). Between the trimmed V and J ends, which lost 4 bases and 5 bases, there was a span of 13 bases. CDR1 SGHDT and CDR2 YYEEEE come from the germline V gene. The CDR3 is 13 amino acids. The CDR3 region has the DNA TGTGCCAGCAGCCCCGGGGCAGAGGACGAGCAGTACTTC. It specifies CASSPGAEDEQYF.

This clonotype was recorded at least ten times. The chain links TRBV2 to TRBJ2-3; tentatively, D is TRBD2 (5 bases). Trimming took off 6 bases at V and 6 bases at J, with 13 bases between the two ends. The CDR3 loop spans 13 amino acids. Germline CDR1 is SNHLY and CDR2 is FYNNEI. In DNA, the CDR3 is TGTGCCAGCAGGGGATGGACTGGGGATACGCAGTATTTT. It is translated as CASRGWTGDTQYF.

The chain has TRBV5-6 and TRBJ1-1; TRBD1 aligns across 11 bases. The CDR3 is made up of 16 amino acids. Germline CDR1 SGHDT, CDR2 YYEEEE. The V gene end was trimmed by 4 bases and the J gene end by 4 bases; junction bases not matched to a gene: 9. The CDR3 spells CASSPDRGRTSTEAFF. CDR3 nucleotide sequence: TGTGCCAGCAGCCCGGACAGGGGGCGGACAAGCACTGAAGCTTTCTTT.

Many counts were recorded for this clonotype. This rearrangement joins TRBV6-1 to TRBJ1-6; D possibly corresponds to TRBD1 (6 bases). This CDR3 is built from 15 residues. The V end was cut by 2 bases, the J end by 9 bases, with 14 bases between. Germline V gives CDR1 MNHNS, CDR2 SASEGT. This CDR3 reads CASSEIEGVGSPLHF. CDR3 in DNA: TGTGCCAGCAGTGAAATCGAGGGGGTGGGTTCACCCCTCCACTTT.

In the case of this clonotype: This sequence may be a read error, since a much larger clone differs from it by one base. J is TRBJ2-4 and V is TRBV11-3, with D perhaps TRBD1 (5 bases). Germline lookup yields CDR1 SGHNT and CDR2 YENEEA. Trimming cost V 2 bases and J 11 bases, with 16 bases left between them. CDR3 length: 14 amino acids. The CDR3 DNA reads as TGTGCCAGCAGCTTACCGAAGTCAGGGAACGTTCAGTACTTC. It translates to CASSLPKSGNVQYF. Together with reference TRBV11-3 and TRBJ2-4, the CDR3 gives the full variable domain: EAGVVQSPRYKIIEKKQPVAFWCNPISGHNTLYWYLQNLGQGPELLIRYENEEAVDDSQLPKDRFSAERLKGVDSTLKIQPAELGDSAVYLCASSLPKSGNVQYFGAGTRLSVL.

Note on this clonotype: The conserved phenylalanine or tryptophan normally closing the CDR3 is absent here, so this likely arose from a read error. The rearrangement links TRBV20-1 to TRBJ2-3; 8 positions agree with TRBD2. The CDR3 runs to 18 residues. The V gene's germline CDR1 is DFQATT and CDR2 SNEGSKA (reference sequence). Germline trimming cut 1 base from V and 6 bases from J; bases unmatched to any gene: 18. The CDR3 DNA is TGCAGTGCTAGAGTACTGAGCGGCCGGACTAGCATCGCGGATACGCAGTATTCT. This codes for CSARVLSGRTSIADTQYS.

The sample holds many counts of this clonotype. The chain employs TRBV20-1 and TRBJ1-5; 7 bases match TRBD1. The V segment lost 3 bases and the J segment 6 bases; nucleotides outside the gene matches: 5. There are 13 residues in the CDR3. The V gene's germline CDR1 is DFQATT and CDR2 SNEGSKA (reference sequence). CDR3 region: CSAREAGGQPQHF. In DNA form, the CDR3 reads TGCAGTGCTAGGGAGGCAGGGGGTCAGCCCCAGCATTTT.

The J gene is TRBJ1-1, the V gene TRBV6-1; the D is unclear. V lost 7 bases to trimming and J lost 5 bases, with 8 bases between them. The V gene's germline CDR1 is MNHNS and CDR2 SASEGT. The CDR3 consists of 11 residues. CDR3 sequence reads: CASIRVTEAFF. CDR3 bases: TGTGCCAGCATTCGGGTTACTGAAGCTTTCTTT.

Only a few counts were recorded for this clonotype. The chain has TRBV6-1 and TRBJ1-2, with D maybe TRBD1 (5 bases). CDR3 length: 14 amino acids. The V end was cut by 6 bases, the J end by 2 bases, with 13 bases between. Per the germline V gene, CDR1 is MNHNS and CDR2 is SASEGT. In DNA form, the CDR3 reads TGTGCCAGCAGGGAGCGGGCAGGGAACTATGGCTACACCTTC. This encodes CASRERAGNYGYTF.

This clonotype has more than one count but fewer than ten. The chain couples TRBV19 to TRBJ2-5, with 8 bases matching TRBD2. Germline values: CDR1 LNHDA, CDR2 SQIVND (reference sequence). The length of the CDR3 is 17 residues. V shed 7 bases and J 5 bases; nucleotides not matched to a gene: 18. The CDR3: CASTQNAPGTRRETQYF. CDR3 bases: TGTGCCAGTACCCAAAACGCCCCCGGGACTAGGCGGGAGACCCAGTACTTC.

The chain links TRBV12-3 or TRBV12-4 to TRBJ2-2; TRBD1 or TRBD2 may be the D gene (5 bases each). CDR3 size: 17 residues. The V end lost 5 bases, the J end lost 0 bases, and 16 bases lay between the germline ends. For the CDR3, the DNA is TGTGCCAGCAGTCCCCCCTCCCAGGGACCGAACACCGGGGAGCTGTTTTTT. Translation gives CASSPPSQGPNTGELFF.

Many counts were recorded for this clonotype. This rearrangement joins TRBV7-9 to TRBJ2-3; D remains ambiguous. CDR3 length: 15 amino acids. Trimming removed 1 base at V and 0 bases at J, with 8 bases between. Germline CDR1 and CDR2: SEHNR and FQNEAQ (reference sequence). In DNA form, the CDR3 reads TGTGCCAGCAGCTTAGGTTCGTGGAGCACAGATACGCAGTATTTT. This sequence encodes CASSLGSWSTDTQYF. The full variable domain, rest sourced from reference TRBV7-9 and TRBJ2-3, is DTGVSQNPRHKITKRGQNVTFRCDPISEHNRLYWYRQTLGQGPEFLTYFQNEAQLEKSRLLSDRFSAERPKGSFSTLEIQRTEQGDSAMYLCASSLGSWSTDTQYFGPGTRLTVL.

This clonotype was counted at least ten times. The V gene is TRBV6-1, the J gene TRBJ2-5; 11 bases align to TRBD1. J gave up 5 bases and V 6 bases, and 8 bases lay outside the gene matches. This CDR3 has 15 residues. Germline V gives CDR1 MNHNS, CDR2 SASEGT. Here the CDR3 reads CASRPGQGARETQYF. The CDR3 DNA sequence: TGTGCCAGCAGACCCGGACAGGGGGCGCGCGAGACCCAGTACTTC.

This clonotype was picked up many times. For the CDR3, the DNA is TGCAGTGCTAGAGACTTGGCAGGTTGGACTGAAGCTTTCTTT. Its protein product is CSARDLAGWTEAFF. The rearrangement links TRBV20-1 to TRBJ1-1; D ambiguous. This CDR3 is built from 14 residues. CDR1 is DFQATT and CDR2 is SNEGSKA in the germline V gene (reference sequence). V dropped 0 bases and J dropped 5 bases, with 13 bases sitting between them.

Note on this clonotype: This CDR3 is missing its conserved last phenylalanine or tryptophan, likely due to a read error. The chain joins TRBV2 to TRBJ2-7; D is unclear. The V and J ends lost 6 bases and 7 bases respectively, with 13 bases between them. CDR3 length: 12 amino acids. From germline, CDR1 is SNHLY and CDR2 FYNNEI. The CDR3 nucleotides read TGTGCCAGCAGCGACTCGTCGCCGGAGCAGTACCTC. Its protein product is CASSDSSPEQYL.

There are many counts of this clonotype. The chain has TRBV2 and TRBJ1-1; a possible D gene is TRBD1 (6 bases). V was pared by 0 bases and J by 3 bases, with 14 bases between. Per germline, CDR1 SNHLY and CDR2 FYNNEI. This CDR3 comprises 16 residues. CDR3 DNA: TGTGCCAGCAGTGAAGCGCTAGGAGGGGGGCACACTGAAGCTTTCTTT. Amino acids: CASSEALGGGHTEAFF.

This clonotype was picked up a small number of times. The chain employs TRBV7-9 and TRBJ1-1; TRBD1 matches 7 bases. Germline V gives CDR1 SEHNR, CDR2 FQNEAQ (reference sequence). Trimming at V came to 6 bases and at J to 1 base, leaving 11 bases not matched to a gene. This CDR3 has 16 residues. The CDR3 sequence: CASSTTTGVGNTEAFF. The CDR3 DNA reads TGTGCCAGCAGTACGACTACAGGGGTTGGGAACACTGAAGCTTTCTTT. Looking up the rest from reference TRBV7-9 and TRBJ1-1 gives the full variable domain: DTGVSQNPRHKITKRGQNVTFRCDPISEHNRLYWYRQTLGQGPEFLTYFQNEAQLEKSRLLSDRFSAERPKGSFSTLEIQRTEQGDSAMYLCASSTTTGVGNTEAFFGQGTRLTVV.

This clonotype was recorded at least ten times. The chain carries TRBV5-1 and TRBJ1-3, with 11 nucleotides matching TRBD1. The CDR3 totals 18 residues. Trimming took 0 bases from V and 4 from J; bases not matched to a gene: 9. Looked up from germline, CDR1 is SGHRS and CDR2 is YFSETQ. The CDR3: CASSLGLDGQGAGNTIYF. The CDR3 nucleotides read TGCGCCAGCAGCTTGGGGCTTGATGGACAGGGGGCCGGAAACACCATATATTTT.